The entry that follows covers one T cell receptor beta chain sequence. TCRdb re-called the 5' RACE reads with MiXCR, one entry per CDR3 protein. Of 1.5 million to 2 million distinct CDR3 sequences listed, around 33% were seen once; the top ten hold more than 0.25%. The data were obtained in a study of identical twins. The CDR3 sequence is 15 residues long. CDR1 SGHTA and CDR2 FQGNSA come from the germline V gene. The junction had 6 bases not matched to a gene; V was cut back by 3 bases and J by 6 bases. The V gene is TRBV7-2, the J gene TRBJ1-5; 9 nucleotides align to TRBD1. The specimen was cord blood. The sequence was collected from a newborn girl in good health. CDR3 nucleotides: TGTGCCAGCAGCTTTGCACAGGGGGCCGGTCAGCCCCAGCATTTT. Protein sequence: CASSFAQGAGQPQHF. The entire variable domain, with the rest obtained from reference TRBV7-2 and TRBJ1-5, is as follows: GAGVSQSPSNKVTEKGKDVELRCDPISGHTALYWYRQSLGQGLEFLIYFQGNSAPDKSGLPSDRFSAERTGGSVSTLTIQRTQQEDSAVYLCASSFAQGAGQPQHFGDGTRLSIL.